This note documents a single T cell receptor (beta chain) sequence. Its antigen is not known. The CDR3 is 17 amino acids. Germline V gene lookup returns CDR1 SEHNR and CDR2 FQNEAQ (reference sequence). Trimming took off 5 bases at V and 4 bases at J, with 23 bases between the two ends. This sample is part of a study of T cell repertoires in cytomegalovirus infection. Study details: In public TCR beta signatures, there were indications of both CMV infection and matching HLA type.

A single record per CDR3 protein comes from TCRdb applying MiXCR to the reads. The data show 310,000 or so distinct CDR3 sequences, roughly 26% seen once. Study results and limitations: Cumulative public TCR beta family frequency identified carriers of CMV plus the relevant HLA. It was HLA-C-restricted CMV-specific TCR beta clonotypes that dominated the response ex vivo.

Material: PBMCs. This receptor was identified in a human donor in good health (CMV status not recorded). Some clones in this sample may be carry-over from other donors' samples. The gene calls are TRBV7-9 and TRBJ2-5; D is undetermined. The CDR3 sequence is CASSPGFRIVRPETQYF. CDR3 nucleotide sequence: TGTGCCAGCAGCCCCGGCTTTCGGATCGTAAGGCCAGAGACCCAGTACTTC.